This T cell receptor (beta chain) was recovered during a study of OX40 agonist ivuxolimab in advanced cancers. Study-level background: At 0.01 to 10 mg/kg, ivuxolimab was administered intravenously to patients every 2 weeks.

Patients with autoimmune history or systemic immunosuppression were excluded. The CDR3 has 15 residues. Germline CDR1 reads MDHEN; CDR2 reads SYDVKM. V shed 6 bases and J shed 2 bases, with 16 bases lying between them. Sequencing was performed with immunoSEQ multiplex PCR; in TCRdb, only in-frame clones are kept and a portion is missing. The sample lists 80,000 or so clones; over 85% were seen once. The source was CD4+ or CD8+ T cells sorted from blood, collected in a trial of the OX40 agonist ivuxolimab. The receptor was derived from an adult with an advanced solid tumor such as melanoma, head and neck, liver or kidney cancer. J is TRBJ2-5 and V is TRBV28; D possibly corresponds to TRBD1 (6 bases). The CDR3 coding sequence is TGTGCCAGCAGGGGCCCGGGACACGCACAAGAGACCCAGTACTTC. This gives the protein CASRGPGHAQETQYF. The full variable domain, completed using reference TRBV28 and TRBJ2-5, is DVKVTQSSRYLVKRTGEKVFLECVQDMDHENMFWYRQDPGLGLRLIYFSYDVKMKEKGDIPEGYSVSREKKERFSLILESASTNQTSMYLCASRGPGHAQETQYFGPGTRLLVL.